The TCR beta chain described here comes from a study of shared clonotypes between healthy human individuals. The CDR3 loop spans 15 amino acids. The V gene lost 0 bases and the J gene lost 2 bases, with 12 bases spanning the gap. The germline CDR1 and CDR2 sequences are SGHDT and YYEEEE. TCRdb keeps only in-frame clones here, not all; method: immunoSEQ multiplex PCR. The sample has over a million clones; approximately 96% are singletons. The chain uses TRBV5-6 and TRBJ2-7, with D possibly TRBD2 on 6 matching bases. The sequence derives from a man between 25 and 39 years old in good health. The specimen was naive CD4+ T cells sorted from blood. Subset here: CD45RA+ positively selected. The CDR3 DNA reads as TGTGCCAGCAGCTTGGAGGGGCCGGGAGCCTACGAGCAGTACTTC. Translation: CASSLEGPGAYEQYF. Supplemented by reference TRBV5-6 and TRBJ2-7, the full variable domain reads DAGVTQSPTHLIKTRGQQVTLRCSPKSGHDTVSWYQQALGQGPQFIFQYYEEEERQRGNFPDRFSGHQFPNYSSELNVNALLLGDSALYLCASSLEGPGAYEQYFGPGTRLTVT.